This T cell receptor (beta chain) appears in the sequencing data of a study of shared clonotypes between healthy human individuals. The donors were adults (healthy and HIV-negative) with no recent acute infections or vaccinations. General observations from the study: Several donors shared 4.5% to 6.5% of their naive CD4 clonotypes.

Sequenced by immunoSEQ multiplex PCR; TCRdb stores in-frame clones only, minus some. The table includes a few million clones, 85% to 95% detected once. This clone was detected only once. Its antigen is as yet unknown. This receptor was obtained from a man younger than 35 in good health. Some clones in this sample may be carry-over from other donors' samples. The specimen sequenced was naive CD4+ T cells from PBMCs. The subset: CD45RA+ positively selected.

CDR3 coding DNA: TGTGCCAGCAGCCAAGAGACTAGCGGGAGGGCTAGCACAGATACGCAGTATTTT. Translated, it gives CASSQETSGRASTDTQYF. The gene calls are TRBV4-2 and TRBJ2-3, with TRBD2 matching 14 bases. CDR3 length equals 18 residues. V lost 0 bases and J lost 0; bases outside the gene matches: 2. Germline CDR1 and CDR2: LGHNA and YNFKEQ.